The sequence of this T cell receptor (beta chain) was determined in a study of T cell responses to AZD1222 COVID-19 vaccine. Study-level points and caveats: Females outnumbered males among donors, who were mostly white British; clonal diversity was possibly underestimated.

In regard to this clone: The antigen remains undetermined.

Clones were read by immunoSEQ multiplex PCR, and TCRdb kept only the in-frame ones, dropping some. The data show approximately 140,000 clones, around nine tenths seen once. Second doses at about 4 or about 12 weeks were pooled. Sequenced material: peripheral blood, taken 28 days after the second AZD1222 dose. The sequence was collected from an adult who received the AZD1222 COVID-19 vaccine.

CDR3 region: CASSLRVRETQYF. In nucleotides, the CDR3 is TGTGCCAGCAGCTTAAGGGTCAGGGAGACCCAGTACTTC. This chain uses TRBV11-2 with TRBJ2-5; D is ambiguous. V was trimmed by 2 bases and J by 5 bases, leaving 9 bases between them. From germline, CDR1 is SGHAT and CDR2 FQNNGV. CDR3 length: 13 amino acids. The entire variable domain, with the rest obtained from reference TRBV11-2 and TRBJ2-5, is as follows: EAGVAQSPRYKIIEKRQSVAFWCNPISGHATLYWYQQILGQGPKLLIQFQNNGVVDDSQLPKDRFSAERLKGVDSTLKIQPAKLEDSAVYLCASSLRVRETQYFGPGTRLLVL.